The clone carrying this T cell receptor (beta chain) has a count of ten or more. Its antigen is unknown. These data are taken from a study of T cells in Graves' hyperthyroidism and ophthalmopathy. Study observations and caveats: Ophthalmopathy could be told apart from stable hyperthyroidism with a 13 V-J model.

The TCR beta CDR3 regions underwent amplification using RNA transcripts as the source. First-round RT-PCR of the TCR CDR3 relied on the HTBI primer set. In TCRdb, the multiplex PCR reads were re-called with MiXCR into one record per CDR3 protein. The sample carries 400,000 to 600,000 distinct CDR3 sequences, about 16% recorded once. Between the trimmed V and J ends, which lost 5 bases and 5 bases, there was a span of 10 bases. The CDR3 has 13 residues. From germline, CDR1 is SGHTA and CDR2 FQGTGA. Sequencing input: blood. The TCR was taken from a young woman with Graves' ophthalmopathy. The rearrangement joins TRBV7-3 to TRBJ2-1; D might be TRBD1 (6 bases). CDR3 sequence: CASSPGANNEQFF. The CDR3 nucleotides read TGTGCCAGCAGCCCAGGGGCCAACAATGAGCAGTTCTTC.